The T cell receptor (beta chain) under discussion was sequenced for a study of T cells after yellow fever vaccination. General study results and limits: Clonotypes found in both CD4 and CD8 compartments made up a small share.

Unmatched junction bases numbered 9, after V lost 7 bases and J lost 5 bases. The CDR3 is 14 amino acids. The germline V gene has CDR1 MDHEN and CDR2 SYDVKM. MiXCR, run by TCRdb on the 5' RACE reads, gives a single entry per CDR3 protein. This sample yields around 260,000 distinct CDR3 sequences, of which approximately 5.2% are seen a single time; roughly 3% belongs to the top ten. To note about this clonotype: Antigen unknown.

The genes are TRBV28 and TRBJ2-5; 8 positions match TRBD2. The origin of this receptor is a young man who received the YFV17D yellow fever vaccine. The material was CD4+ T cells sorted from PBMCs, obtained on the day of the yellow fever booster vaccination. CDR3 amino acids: CASKSGGPIETQYF. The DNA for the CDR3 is TGTGCCAGCAAGTCGGGGGGGCCCATTGAGACCCAGTACTTC. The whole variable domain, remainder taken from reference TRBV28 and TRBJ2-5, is DVKVTQSSRYLVKRTGEKVFLECVQDMDHENMFWYRQDPGLGLRLIYFSYDVKMKEKGDIPEGYSVSREKKERFSLILESASTNQTSMYLCASKSGGPIETQYFGPGTRLLVL.